This T cell receptor beta chain comes out of a study of beta chain features in type 1 diabetes (dated by TCRdb to 2017 to 2018). Describing the broader study: No differences in mean age, gender distribution, total cell number or subset yield were found between patients and healthy donors. Across all samples, fewer than 110,000,000 sorted cells were examined, and cell number per subset correlated strongly with RNA yield. In the study, recently diagnosed type 1 diabetes patients and matched healthy donors were compared on the TCRB repertoires of their sorted circulating CD4+ T cell subsets. Naive and central memory subsets were obtained from all 30 or so donors, but regulatory and stem cell-like memory subsets were isolated from only 8 patients and 8 healthy donors. What the research found in general, with its limitations: Naive, central memory and regulatory TCRB repertoires appeared to be more similar among patients than among healthy donors. Because cDNA rather than genomic DNA was sequenced, highly expressing activated cells could have been over-represented, although no difference in activation and CD3 levels was found between groups. Type 1 diabetes patients showed a moderate but significant shortening of TCRB CDR3 length in all four CD4+ subsets. At VDJ recombination sites, type 1 diabetes patients had fewer insertions and more deleted nucleotides, which implies abnormalities in thymic rearrangement. Shorter templates might have been favored by PCR, but patient and control samples were amplified and corrected together, so both groups would have been affected equally by any skew. Because the HLA sub-analyses included only small numbers of individuals, any influence of HLA type on TCRB rearrangement was left unresolved.

To note about this clone: This receptor's antigen is unknown. No base-level quality is on record; no much larger clone is a single base apart.

Each donor gave one peripheral blood draw, about 100 mL on average, collected into heparinised tubes. A BD FACSAria II and a panel including CD45RO, CCR7, CD25, CD127, CD95 and CD27 were used to sort naive, central memory, regulatory and stem cell-like memory CD4+ T cells. A purity above 98% was achieved for all sorted populations. PBMCs were isolated immediately by Lymphoprep density gradient centrifugation and stained directly without culture. Samples were stained and sorted in pairs, with one healthy donor and one patient per experiment, so that batch effects were minimized. All of the isolated RNA was reverse transcribed with the High Capacity cDNA Reverse Transcription Kit, so expressed TCRB transcripts were sequenced. Deep immunoSEQ sequencing was applied to naive, central memory and regulatory T cell samples, giving an average of around 3.8 million total reads per sample. After sorted cells were lysed in RLT buffer, RNA was extracted with DNase-treated RNeasy Micro or Mini kits, with the choice depending on cell number. Each cell subset was processed separately to prevent cross-contamination, with patient and healthy donor samples processed together. Using the immunoSEQ multiplex PCR, TCRB sequences were amplified from cDNA into 87-bp fragments spanning the CDR3 region. Amplicons were sequenced on the Illumina HiSeq platform. Concerning the study's data processing: PCR bias was computationally corrected using synthetic template baselines, reads within Hamming distance 2 were collapsed, and singletons that could not be merged were discarded. Reads were aligned to IMGT to assign V, D and J genes, CDR3 length, and insertions or deletions at six rearrangement sites. Within each subset, clonotype counts were normalized to sorted cell number, after which true diversity and Gini coefficients were computed with the tcR R package. The overlap coefficient, calculated on TCRB nucleotide sequences, was used to measure repertoire sharing. As a proxy for the pre-selection repertoire, out-of-frame TCRB sequences from naive cells were analyzed. Here the immuneACCESS table is served through TCRdb, limited to in-frame sequences with V and J called. Missing clones are a known gap in these copies; in checked studies unresolved V genes cover under half, and the rest lacks a known reason. V, J and clone size derive from that table, while D and trimming were established from the DNA sequence. The table for this sample lists a few hundred thousand clones; approximately 12% of them were counted only once. The top ten clonotypes cover roughly 0.016% of the sample.

The germline V gene supplies CDR1 MGHDK and CDR2 SYGVNS. CDR3 length: 13 amino acids, cysteine to phenylalanine. Here the CDR3 DNA is all that survives: 39 bases in frame from base 1. Between the V and J ends, shortened by 7 bases and 0 bases respectively, the junction contains 8 bases. The TCR originated in a woman between 18 and 29 years old with type 1 diabetes. In this chain, TRBV25-1 is recombined with TRBJ2-3, with the identity of the D gene unclear. The sample consisted of naive CD4+ T cells from blood. In light of the paper, this sample's cell subset or site label describes: true naive CD4+ T cells. The DNA sequence is as follows: TGTGCCAGCACCCAGGCTAGCACAGATACGCAGTATTTT. The resulting protein is CASTQASTDTQYF.